The rows below give T cell receptor beta chains drawn from one sample of a study of monozygotic twins with cystic fibrosis. Data came from immunoSEQ multiplex PCR; TCRdb stores just in-frame clones and leaves some out. The table includes around 36,000 clones, more than 55% detected once. Material: blood. The origin of the receptors is a girl aged 5 to 17 with cystic fibrosis. Each CDR3 is given with its conserved first and last residue. D genes are given only for firm matches. Part of the rows lack a size; the others show once, few, many or a class for expanded clones.

NA,NA,TRBV5-1,TRBJ2-5,TGCGCCAGCACTGACGGGGGCAGGCCTGAGACCCAGTACTTC,CASTDGGRPETQYF
NA,few,TRBV25-1,TRBJ1-5,TGTGCCAGCAGTGACCCCTCTTTAGGCGATCAGCCCCAGCATTTT,CASSDPSLGDQPQHF
NA,few,TRBV2,TRBJ2-5,TGTGCCAGCAAGATGATTTCGGGAGAGACCCAGTACTTC,CASKMISGETQYF
TRBD2,NA,TRBV4-3,TRBJ2-7,TGCGCCAGCAGCCACCGGACTAGCGGCTACGAGCAGTACTTC,CASSHRTSGYEQYF
NA,NA,TRBV9,TRBJ2-7,TGTGCCAGCAATCAGGGGTCCGTTGACGAGCAGTACTTC,CASNQGSVDEQYF
NA,NA,TRBV7-6,TRBJ2-3,TGTGCCAGCAGCTTAGTGCCGGGCGGCACAGATACGCAGTATTTT,CASSLVPGGTDTQYF
NA,NA,TRBV29-1,TRBJ1-1,TGCAGCGTTGTTCGGCCAATGAACACTGAAGCTTTCTTT,CSVVRPMNTEAFF
NA,few,TRBV19,TRBJ1-1,TGTGCCAGTATCTCGGACCGAATGAACACTGAAGCTTTCTTT,CASISDRMNTEAFF
NA,NA,TRBV28,TRBJ1-3,TGTGCCAGCAGTCCCAGTCATTCTGGAAACACCATATATTTT,CASSPSHSGNTIYF
TRBD1,NA,TRBV9,TRBJ2-7,TGTGCCAGCAGCGTAGGTGGACAGGTTGCCTACGAGCAGTACTTC,CASSVGGQVAYEQYF
NA,NA,TRBV9,TRBJ1-1,TGTGCCAGCAGCGGAACCAGTAAAGGGGAGAACACTGAAGCTTTCTTT,CASSGTSKGENTEAFF
NA,few,TRBV19,TRBJ1-2,TGTGCCAGTAGTCCCGCGTTAGTTATCAACTATGGCTACACCTTC,CASSPALVINYGYTF
TRBD2,NA,TRBV2,TRBJ2-7,TGTGCCAGCACCATAGCGGGAGCTCTGTTCGAGCAGTACTTC,CASTIAGALFEQYF
TRBD2,NA,TRBV7-2,TRBJ2-1,TGTGCCAGCAGCTTAGTGGCGGGAGGGGATGAGCAGTTCTTC,CASSLVAGGDEQFF
NA,NA,TRBV19,TRBJ2-3,TGTGCCAGTAGCCTGACTAGTATTCCAGATACGCAGTATTTT,CASSLTSIPDTQYF
NA,NA,TRBV5-1,TRBJ1-1,TGCGCCAGCAGCTTGTCGCAGGGGCCGGGGACTGAAGCTTTCTTT,CASSLSQGPGTEAFF